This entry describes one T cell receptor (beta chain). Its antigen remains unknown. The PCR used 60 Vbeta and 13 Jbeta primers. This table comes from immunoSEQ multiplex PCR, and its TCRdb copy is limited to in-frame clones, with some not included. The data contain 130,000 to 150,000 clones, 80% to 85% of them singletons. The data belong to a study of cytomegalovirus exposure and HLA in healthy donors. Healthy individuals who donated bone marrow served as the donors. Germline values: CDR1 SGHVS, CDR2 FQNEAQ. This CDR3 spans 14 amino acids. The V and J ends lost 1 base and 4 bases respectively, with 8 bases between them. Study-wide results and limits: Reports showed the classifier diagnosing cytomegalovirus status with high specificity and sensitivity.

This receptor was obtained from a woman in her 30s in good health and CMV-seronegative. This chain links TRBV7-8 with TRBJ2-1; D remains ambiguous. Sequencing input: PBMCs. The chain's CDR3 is CASSLGGGYNEQFF. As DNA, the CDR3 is TGTGCCAGCAGCTTAGGAGGCGGATACAATGAGCAGTTCTTC.